Listed here are 15 T cell receptor beta chains from one sample, sequenced in a study of blood T cell repertoires in COVID-19. Here immunoSEQ multiplex PCR was the method, and the copy in TCRdb shows in-frame clones only, minus some. The sample carries 350,000 or so clones, about 86% recorded once. Sequenced material: PBMCs or T cells enriched from blood (not recorded which). These receptors were taken from a woman between 40 and 55 years old with acute COVID-19.

CDR3 protein: CASSPRGEGNWVLNTEAFF. As DNA, the CDR3 is TGTGCCAGCAGCCCTCGGGGGGAGGGGAATTGGGTCTTGAACACTGAAGCTTTCTTT. The rearrangement joins TRBV9 to TRBJ1-1; D possibly corresponds to TRBD1 (5 bases). CDR3 length: 19 amino acids. In germline, CDR1 is SGDLS, CDR2 YYNGEE. V shed 4 bases and J shed 0 bases, with 25 bases lying between them. Using reference TRBV9 and TRBJ1-1 for the parts outside the CDR3, the full variable domain is DSGVTQTPKHLITATGQRVTLRCSPRSGDLSVYWYQQSLDQGLQFLIQYYNGEERAKGNILERFSAQQFPDLHSELNLSSLELGDSALYFCASSPRGEGNWVLNTEAFFGQGTRLTVV.

The chain recombines TRBV4-3 with TRBJ2-1, with 8 bases lining up with TRBD2. Germline CDR1 reads LGHNA; CDR2 reads YSLEER. Losses at the gene ends were 0 bases for V and 0 bases for J; bases not matched to a gene: 1. The CDR3 covers 16 residues. CDR3 coding DNA: TGCGCCAGCAGCCAAGATGGGACTAGCTCCTACAATGAGCAGTTCTTC. This codes for CASSQDGTSSYNEQFF.

The chain is built from TRBV24-1 and TRBJ2-5; 8 positions agree with TRBD1. Losses at the gene ends were 3 bases for V and 3 bases for J; bases not matched to a gene: 8. Germline V gene data show CDR1 as KGHDR and CDR2 as SFDVKD. This CDR3 contains 16 residues. This CDR3 reads CATSDPYRGTKETQYF. The CDR3 region has the DNA TGTGCCACCAGTGATCCTTACAGGGGGACAAAAGAGACCCAGTACTTC.

This sequence joins TRBV11-2 and TRBJ2-1; 12 nucleotides match TRBD2. Germline CDR1 reads SGHAT; CDR2 reads FQNNGV. J was trimmed by 4 bases and V by 7 bases; bases with no gene match: 5. The CDR3 consists of 15 residues. The CDR3 protein is CASNLGLAGYNEQFF. CDR3 sequence (DNA): TGTGCCAGCAACCTTGGACTAGCGGGGTACAATGAGCAGTTCTTC.

This clone was seen only a few times. The chain uses TRBV18 and TRBJ2-4, with D uncertain. The V gene's germline CDR1 is KGHSH and CDR2 LQKENI. The CDR3 has 13 residues. V was pared by 6 bases and J by 7 bases, with 13 bases between. CDR3 region: CASSSPSVNIQYF. CDR3 bases: TGTGCCAGCTCTAGCCCAAGCGTCAACATTCAGTACTTC.

The rearrangement joins TRBV5-8 to TRBJ1-4, with a possible D match to TRBD1 (6 bases). Trimming left V 7 bases short and J 5 bases short, with 18 bases between. The germline V gene has CDR1 SGHTS and CDR2 YDEGEE. The CDR3 extends over 15 amino acids. This chain's CDR3 is CASSAGTPLNEKLFF. CDR3 in DNA: TGTGCCAGCTCCGCCGGGACACCTTTGAATGAAAAACTGTTTTTT. Drawing the rest from reference TRBV5-8 and TRBJ1-4, the complete variable domain is EAGVTQSPTHLIKTRGQQATLRCSPISGHTSVYWYQQALGLGLQFLLWYDEGEERNRGNFPPRFSGRQFPNYSSELNVNALELEDSALYLCASSAGTPLNEKLFFGSGTQLSVL.

The V call is TRBV3-1 (or the pseudogene TRBV3-2), the J call TRBJ2-4, with D maybe TRBD2 (5 bases). The germline gives CDR1 LGHDT, CDR2 YNNKEL (reference sequence). The length of the CDR3 is 15 residues. Trimming removed 1 base from V and 6 bases from J, with 13 bases in between. The CDR3 spells CASSQGGKGVNIQYF. The DNA for the CDR3 is TGTGCCAGCAGCCAAGGGGGTAAGGGAGTAAACATTCAGTACTTC.

This clone has a handful of counts. The CDR3 here is CATSRDPGGTEGYTF. The DNA of the CDR3 is TGTGCCACCAGCAGAGACCCCGGGGGTACTGAGGGCTACACCTTC. The chain uses TRBV15 and TRBJ1-2; tentatively, D is TRBD1 (5 bases). The V gene lost 0 bases and the J gene lost 8 bases, with 16 bases spanning the gap. Germline CDR1 reads LNHNV; CDR2 reads YYDKDF (reference sequence). CDR3 length equals 15 residues.

This chain uses TRBV9 with TRBJ1-6; no reliable D call. The ends were cut back, 4 bases at V and 10 bases at J, with 21 bases in the middle. There are 16 residues in the CDR3. The V gene's germline CDR1 is SGDLS and CDR2 YYNGEE. CDR3 in amino acids: CASSPPGSEGGSPLHF. Written as DNA, the CDR3 is TGTGCCAGCAGCCCCCCGGGGAGTGAGGGAGGCTCACCCCTCCACTTT.

This clone was counted a few times. The rearrangement joins TRBV7-8 to TRBJ1-2, with D possibly TRBD1 on 6 matching bases. Trimming took off 0 bases at V and 7 bases at J, with 12 bases between the two ends. Looked up from germline, CDR1 is SGHVS and CDR2 is FQNEAQ. The CDR3 is 14 amino acids. CDR3 coding DNA: TGTGCCAGCAGCTTAGCGGTAGGGGGGGCTGGCTACACCTTC. It is translated as CASSLAVGGAGYTF.

CDR3: CASSPNPKGGTGAVGGYTF. The CDR3 coding sequence is TGTGCCAGCAGCCCGAACCCCAAAGGGGGGACAGGGGCGGTTGGTGGCTACACCTTC. The chain combines TRBV7-3 with TRBJ1-2, with 10 bases aligning to TRBD1. The trim removed 5 bases at V and 7 bases at J, leaving 22 bases unmatched. This CDR3 contains 19 residues. Germline-derived CDR1 and CDR2 are SGHTA and FQGTGA.

The genes are TRBV2 and TRBJ2-1; 9 nucleotides match TRBD2. The germline V gene encodes CDR1 SNHLY and CDR2 FYNNEI. Germline trimming cut 5 bases from V and 1 base from J; bases unmatched to any gene: 6. The CDR3 extends over 16 amino acids. The CDR3 nucleotides are TGTGCCAGCAGTAAATTAGCGGGAGAATCCTACAATGAGCAGTTCTTC. Protein: CASSKLAGESYNEQFF.

The V call is TRBV12-5, the J call TRBJ2-1, with D maybe TRBD1 (5 bases). Germline V gene data show CDR1 as LGHNT and CDR2 as FRNRAP. CDR3 size: 19 residues. The germline V and J ends were trimmed by 3 bases and 9 bases, with 30 bases remaining between them. The CDR3 DNA reads as TGTGCTAGTGGTTTCCTCAAAACCACGCTCAGGGTCGTATCAGTTGAGCAGTTCTTC. Amino acids: CASGFLKTTLRVVSVEQFF.

The chain employs TRBV19 and TRBJ2-1; 13 bases are a match to TRBD2. The CDR3 runs to 18 residues. CDR1 and CDR2 from the germline V gene are LNHDA and SQIVND (reference sequence). V lost 4 bases, J lost 8 bases, and 14 bases stayed unmatched. The CDR3 coding sequence is TGTGCCAGTAGTAGCAGGCCCGCTACTAGCGGGAGGGGTTATGAGCAGTTCTTC. This translates into CASSSRPATSGRGYEQFF.

CDR3 region: CSVSLAGGYNEQFF. CDR3 DNA: TGCAGCGTTTCATTAGCGGGAGGCTACAATGAGCAGTTCTTC. The chain joins TRBV29-1 to TRBJ2-1; 10 nucleotides line up with TRBD2. The germline CDR1 and CDR2 sequences are SQVTM and ANQGSEA. V shed 5 bases, J shed 3 bases, and the junction held 4 bases outside the gene matches. This CDR3 is built from 14 residues.